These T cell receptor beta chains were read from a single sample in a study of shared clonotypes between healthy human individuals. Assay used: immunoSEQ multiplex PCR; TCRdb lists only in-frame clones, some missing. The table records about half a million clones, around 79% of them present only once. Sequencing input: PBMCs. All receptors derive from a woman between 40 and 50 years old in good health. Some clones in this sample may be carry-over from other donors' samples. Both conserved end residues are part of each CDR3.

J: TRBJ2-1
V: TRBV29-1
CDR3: CSVAGLPYNEQFF

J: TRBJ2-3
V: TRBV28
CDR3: CASSSGTGLDTQYF

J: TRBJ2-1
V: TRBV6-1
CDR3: CASSVTFDEQFF

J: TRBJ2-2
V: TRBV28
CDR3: CASSLVGSYTGELFF

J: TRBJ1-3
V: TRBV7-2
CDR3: CASSYGGGPNSGNTIYF

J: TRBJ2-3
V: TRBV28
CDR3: CASSSHRLLAGTDTQYF

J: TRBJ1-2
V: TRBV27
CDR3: CASSGGFGYTF

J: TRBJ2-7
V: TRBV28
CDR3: CASSFLSAYEQYF

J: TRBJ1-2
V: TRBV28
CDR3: CASSPYRGGYGYTF

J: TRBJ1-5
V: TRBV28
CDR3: CASSFWGQPQHF

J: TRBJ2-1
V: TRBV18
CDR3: CASSPGRGEQFF

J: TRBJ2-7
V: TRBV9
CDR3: CASSVGIQAYEQYF

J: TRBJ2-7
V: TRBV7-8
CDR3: CASSSRLLAGGLYEQYF

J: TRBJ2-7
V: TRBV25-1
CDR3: CASSGQGIDEQYF

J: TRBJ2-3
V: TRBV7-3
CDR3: CASSLTGSTDTQYF

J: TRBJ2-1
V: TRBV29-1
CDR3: CSVPGGQSWNEQFF

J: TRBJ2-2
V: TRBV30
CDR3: CAWRGNTGELFF

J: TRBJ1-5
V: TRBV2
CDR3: CASGGQGASGPQHF

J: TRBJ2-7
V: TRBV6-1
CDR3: CASSDRGHTYEQYF

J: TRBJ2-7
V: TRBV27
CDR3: CASRVARGSYEQYF

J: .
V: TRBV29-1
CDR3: CSVLGYEQYF

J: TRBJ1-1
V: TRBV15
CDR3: CATSVDRAGGTEAFF